The 24 T cell receptor beta chains in this list originate from one sample, sequenced in a study of CD8 T cells in ankylosing spondylitis. TCRdb called the 5' RACE reads again in MiXCR, with one record for every CDR3 protein. Of 35,000 to 40,000 distinct CDR3 sequences listed, about 15% are singletons. Material for sequencing was blood. Receptors were obtained from a male donor with ankylosing spondylitis or in good health (not recorded which).

This clonotype has only a few counts. V usage is TRBV5-1 and J usage is TRBJ2-3; the D is unclear. This CDR3 has 12 amino acids. V was trimmed by 4 bases and J by 8 bases, leaving 11 bases between them. Per germline, CDR1 SGHRS and CDR2 YFSETQ. The CDR3 loop reads CASSRDTGTQYF. The CDR3 DNA reads TGCGCCAGCAGCCGCGACACGGGTACGCAGTATTTT.

The chain combines TRBV5-1 with TRBJ2-2, with a tentative D call TRBD2 (6 bases). The V gene's germline CDR1 is SGHRS and CDR2 YFSETQ. The CDR3 totals 14 residues. V was trimmed by 6 bases and J by 7 bases, leaving 16 bases between them. CDR3 in amino acids: CASKKETSVGELFF. CDR3 in DNA: TGCGCCAGCAAAAAGGAGACTAGTGTCGGGGAGCTGTTTTTT.

This clonotype appeared a few times. The chain carries TRBV5-1 and TRBJ2-2; D ambiguous. Germline values: CDR1 SGHRS, CDR2 YFSETQ. The CDR3 consists of 15 residues. V lost 1 base and J 1 base, leaving 8 bases between the germline ends. The CDR3 here is CASSLLWKNTGELFF. Here the CDR3 DNA reads TGCGCCAGCAGCTTGTTATGGAAGAACACCGGGGAGCTGTTTTTT.

This clonotype was observed a few times. CDR3 loop: CASSSLTAPTGELFF. DNA for the CDR3: TGTGCCAGCAGCTCCCTTACGGCCCCCACCGGGGAGCTGTTTTTT. The chain joins TRBV11-1 to TRBJ2-2; no clear D gene. The CDR3 covers 15 residues. The germline V gene encodes CDR1 SGHAT and CDR2 FQDESV (reference sequence). Trimming pared 4 bases from V and 4 bases from J, leaving 13 bases between.

This clonotype was picked up a small number of times. The chain uses TRBV7-9 and TRBJ1-1; no clear D gene. With 2 bases removed from V and 1 base from J, the gap between germline ends came to 8 bases. The germline V gene encodes CDR1 SEHNR and CDR2 FQNEAQ (reference sequence). The length of the CDR3 is 14 residues. CDR3 DNA sequence: TGTGCCAGCAGCTTAATGCTGTCGAACACTGAAGCTTTCTTT. Its protein is CASSLMLSNTEAFF.

This clonotype was observed a few times. The gene calls are TRBV20-1 and TRBJ2-2; D unclear. Germline V gene data show CDR1 as DFQATT and CDR2 as SNEGSKA (reference sequence). The CDR3 contains 14 residues. V was pared by 0 bases and J by 4 bases, with 9 bases between. CDR3 nucleotides: TGCAGTGCTAGAGAGGGCCGACGCACCGGGGAGCTGTTTTTT. Its protein is CSAREGRRTGELFF.

The V gene is TRBV9, the J gene TRBJ2-3; TRBD2 matches at 12 bases. Trimming took 3 bases from V and 4 from J; bases not matched to a gene: 3. The CDR3 is made up of 15 amino acids. CDR1 is SGDLS and CDR2 is YYNGEE in the germline V gene. The CDR3 DNA follows: TGTGCCAGCAGCGAACTAGCGGGAGGATCAGATACGCAGTATTTT. Its translation is CASSELAGGSDTQYF.

The table lists this clonotype with a few counts. The V gene is TRBV5-1, the J gene TRBJ2-6; no definite D call. Germline V gene data show CDR1 as SGHRS and CDR2 as YFSETQ. Trimming left V 7 bases short and J 1 base short, with 9 bases between. CDR3 length: 14 residues. The CDR3 loop is CASAPQSGANVLTF. The CDR3 DNA reads as TGCGCCAGCGCTCCGCAGTCTGGGGCCAACGTCCTGACTTTC. The full variable domain, its missing parts supplied by reference TRBV5-1 and TRBJ2-6, is KAGVTQTPRYLIKTRGQQVTLSCSPISGHRSVSWYQQTPGQGLQFLFEYFSETQRNKGNFPGRFSGRQFSNSRSEMNVSTLELGDSALYLCASAPQSGANVLTFGAGSRLTVL.

The V call is TRBV28, the J call TRBJ2-3; D perhaps matches TRBD2 (5 bases). The CDR3 spans 15 residues. Looked up from germline, CDR1 is MDHEN and CDR2 is SYDVKM. V was cut by 2 bases and J by 5 bases, with 14 bases left in between. CDR3 residues: CASSLRRAGLDTQYF. DNA for the CDR3: TGTGCCAGCAGTTTAAGGAGAGCAGGACTAGATACGCAGTATTTT.

This clonotype came up a few times. The rearrangement links TRBV15 to TRBJ2-1; D unresolved. CDR1 and CDR2 (germline): LNHNV, YYDKDF (reference sequence). V was clipped by 0 bases and J by 8 bases, with 11 bases between them. The CDR3 totals 14 residues. The CDR3 nucleotides read TGTGCCACCAGCAGAGATCCGAACCGTGATGAGCAGTTCTTC. Protein: CATSRDPNRDEQFF.

The chain joins TRBV29-1 to TRBJ2-2; tentatively, D is TRBD2 (6 bases). Trimming cost V 2 bases and J 8 bases, with 9 bases left between them. The CDR3 loop spans 12 amino acids. From germline, CDR1 is SQVTM and CDR2 ANQGSEA. CDR3 DNA: TGCAGCGTTGAAAGGAGGGAAGGGGAGCTGTTTTTT. Its translation: CSVERREGELFF.

J is TRBJ2-1 and V is TRBV20-1; 11 bases fit TRBD2. From germline, CDR1 is DFQATT and CDR2 SNEGSKA (reference sequence). The junction had 2 bases not matched to a gene; V was cut back by 1 base and J by 3 bases. The CDR3 runs to 15 residues. DNA for the CDR3: TGCAGTGCTAGAGCCGGGACTAGCGGCTACAATGAGCAGTTCTTC. It translates to CSARAGTSGYNEQFF.

V and J are TRBV5-4 and TRBJ2-1; D unclear. Trimming cost V 1 base and J 10 bases, with 12 bases left between them. The CDR3 runs 13 residues. Germline V gives CDR1 SGHNT, CDR2 YYREEE (reference sequence). CDR3 sequence: CASSLQVGGEQFF. DNA for the CDR3: TGTGCCAGCAGCTTGCAAGTCGGTGGAGAGCAGTTCTTC. Based on the CDR3 plus reference TRBV5-4 and TRBJ2-1, the full variable domain is ETGVTQSPTHLIKTRGQQVTLRCSSQSGHNTVSWYQQALGQGPQFIFQYYREEENGRGNFPPRFSGLQFPNYSSELNVNALELDDSALYLCASSLQVGGEQFFGPGTRLTVL.

This chain joins TRBV28 and TRBJ2-1; unclear D gene. Trimming pared 1 base from V and 4 bases from J, leaving 5 bases between. Germline lookup yields CDR1 MDHEN and CDR2 SYDVKM. The CDR3 has 13 amino acids. The DNA for the CDR3 is TGTGCCAGCAGTTTATACGGATACAATGAGCAGTTCTTC. Its translation: CASSLYGYNEQFF.

This clonotype was observed a few times. The chain has TRBV12-3 or TRBV12-4 and TRBJ1-5; TRBD1 is a possible D gene (5 bases). V was cut by 2 bases and J by 2 bases, with 10 bases left in between. The CDR3 runs to 15 residues. The CDR3 protein is CASSLWGMGNQPQHF. In DNA, the CDR3 is TGTGCCAGCAGTTTATGGGGCATGGGCAATCAGCCCCAGCATTTT.

Written as DNA, the CDR3 is TGTGCCACCAGCAGAGATGGGGGGACTGGGGCCAACGTCCTGACTTTC. This gives the protein CATSRDGGTGANVLTF. The V call is TRBV15, the J call TRBJ2-6; tentative D call: TRBD2 (6 bases). V dropped 0 bases and J dropped 2 bases, with 8 bases sitting between them. CDR1 LNHNV and CDR2 YYDKDF come from the germline V gene (reference sequence). This CDR3 is 16 amino acids long.

The chain recombines TRBV7-3 with TRBJ2-2; D is uncertain. CDR3 length: 13 amino acids. The ends were cut back, 4 bases at V and 7 bases at J, with 10 bases in the middle. Per the germline V gene, CDR1 is SGHTA and CDR2 is FQGTGA. The CDR3 DNA follows: TGTGCCAGCAGCTCCCACATCGGCGGGGAGCTGTTTTTT. It specifies CASSSHIGGELFF.

V is TRBV5-5 and J is TRBJ2-7; weak D call: TRBD1 (6 bases). The CDR3 runs to 13 residues. The V and J ends lost 0 bases and 12 bases respectively, with 16 bases between them. Germline lookup yields CDR1 SGHKS and CDR2 YYEKEE (reference sequence). DNA for the CDR3: TGTGCCAGCAGCTTGGACAGGGCATCGATTCGGTACTTC. Its protein product is CASSLDRASIRYF.

The V call is TRBV19, the J call TRBJ2-2, with TRBD2 identical over 8 bases. This CDR3 has 15 amino acids. J gave up 0 bases and V 3 bases, and 0 bases lay outside the gene matches. Germline CDR1 is LNHDA and CDR2 is SQIVND (reference sequence). CDR3 sequence: CASSIGRANTGELFF. In DNA form, the CDR3 reads TGTGCCAGTAGTATCGGGAGGGCGAACACCGGGGAGCTGTTTTTT.

This clonotype showed up just a few times. V gene TRBV6-6 combines with J gene TRBJ1-1; D uncertain. Trimming cost V 3 bases and J 0 bases, with 8 bases left between them. Germline V gives CDR1 MNHNY, CDR2 SVGAGI (reference sequence). The CDR3 sequence is 14 residues long. The CDR3 DNA follows: TGTGCCAGCAGTTATGGAAACATGAACACTGAAGCTTTCTTT. Translating gives CASSYGNMNTEAFF.

The V and J genes are TRBV24-1 and TRBJ2-2; D may be TRBD2 (6 bases). This CDR3 contains 17 residues. V lost 3 bases and J lost 2, with 15 bases in between. Germline CDR1 reads KGHDR; CDR2 reads SFDVKD. The CDR3 bases are TGTGCCACCAGTGATCTCGCGGGACTTGACAACACCGGGGAGCTGTTTTTT. It translates to CATSDLAGLDNTGELFF.

The chain has TRBV6-6 and TRBJ2-2; no definite D call. Trimming removed 0 bases from V and 4 bases from J, with 9 bases in between. The CDR3 totals 15 residues. Germline V CDR1 and CDR2: MNHNY, SVGAGI (reference sequence). The chain's CDR3 is CASSYSVRGTGELFF. The CDR3 DNA follows: TGTGCCAGCAGTTACTCGGTCCGAGGCACCGGGGAGCTGTTTTTT.

The J gene is TRBJ2-2, the V gene TRBV10-3; possibly TRBD1 for D (5 bases). The ends were cut back, 6 bases at V and 8 bases at J, with 7 bases in the middle. The CDR3 loop spans 11 amino acids. Germline CDR1 and CDR2: ENHRY and SYGVKD. CDR3 loop: CAIRGAGELFF. Here the CDR3 DNA reads TGTGCCATCAGAGGGGCAGGGGAGCTGTTTTTT.

The gene calls are TRBV7-3 and TRBJ2-3, with 13 bases identical to TRBD2. The length of the CDR3 is 16 residues. Germline V gives CDR1 SGHTA, CDR2 FQGTGA. The junction had 8 bases not matched to a gene; V was cut back by 5 bases and J by 6 bases. The CDR3 DNA is TGTGCCAGCAGCGCTACTAGCGGGAGGGTCGGGGATACGCAGTATTTT. Protein sequence: CASSATSGRVGDTQYF.